This T cell receptor beta chain was identified during a study of siplizumab effects on memory and regulatory T cells. TCRdb's table, derived via immunoSEQ multiplex PCR, lists solely in-frame clones and lacks some. The sample shows over 100,000 clones, 93% of them seen only once. Study results and caveats: Naive T cells were seen as more diverse than memory cells and as major alloresponse contributors. To unstimulated subsets, only a minor fraction of alloreactive clones could be mapped.

The V end was cut by 3 bases, the J end by 3 bases, with 9 bases between. This CDR3 comprises 15 residues. Looked up from germline, CDR1 is SGHTA and CDR2 is FQGNSA. With regard to this clone: Its antigen remains unidentified.

The material sequenced was non-Treg CD4+ T cells sorted from blood. The receptor's source is a human donor in good health. This chain joins TRBV7-2 and TRBJ2-6; D may be TRBD2 (5 bases). The CDR3: CASSFRGDGANVLTF. Written as DNA, the CDR3 is TGTGCCAGCAGCTTTCGGGGAGATGGGGCCAACGTCCTGACTTTC.